The present TCR beta chain was sequenced within a study of blood T cell repertoires in COVID-19. Study overall: Nucleic acid was either cDNA or gDNA, and it came from T cells, B-cell-depleted T cells, or PBMCs.

The CDR3 totals 14 residues. The germline CDR1 and CDR2 sequences are LGHNA and YNFKEQ. The V and J ends lost 4 bases and 8 bases, in that order; junction bases with no gene match: 5. Assay: immunoSEQ multiplex PCR; the TCRdb copy retains only in-frame clones and omits some. The data hold 200,000 to 250,000 clones, with 65% to 85% observed a single time. Participants were aged about 18 to 95 years, lived in about two dozen US areas, and enrolled virtually. The chain couples TRBV4-2 to TRBJ2-1, with 10 bases aligning to TRBD2. Sequenced sample: PBMCs or T cells enriched from blood (not recorded which). The sequence came from a woman aged 55-75 years who had recovered from COVID-19. The CDR3 protein is CASSLSGGLDEQFF. The CDR3 DNA reads as TGTGCCAGCAGCCTTAGCGGGGGGTTGGATGAGCAGTTCTTC.